These 28 T cell receptor beta chains originate from one sample sequenced in a study of T cell changes during pregnancy in multiple sclerosis. TCRdb's copy holds only in-frame clones and misses some; the assay was immunoSEQ multiplex PCR. The top ten clones hold roughly 1.5% of a sample with roughly 39,000 clones, approximately 91% of them seen once. Material: PBMCs (not recorded whether the cells were cultured). The source is a female donor with multiple sclerosis, enrolled in a pregnancy study.

This chain connects TRBV10-3 to TRBJ2-7; 7 positions match TRBD1. CDR1 is ENHRY, CDR2 SYGVKD, per germline. J gave up 5 bases and V 11 bases, and 12 bases lay outside the gene matches. This CDR3 spans 13 amino acids. CDR3 in amino acids: CALRRQGEDEQYF. CDR3 in DNA: TGTGCCCTACGACGACAGGGTGAGGACGAGCAGTACTTC.

The rearrangement joins TRBV9 to TRBJ2-5, with a tentative D call TRBD2 (6 bases). The CDR3 loop spans 15 amino acids. V shed 0 bases and J shed 2 bases, with 11 bases lying between them. Germline CDR1 reads SGDLS; CDR2 reads YYNGEE. This chain's CDR3 is CASSVGVAVQETQYF. DNA of the CDR3: TGTGCCAGCAGCGTAGGAGTAGCGGTACAAGAGACCCAGTACTTC. Full variable domain (remainder filled in from reference TRBV9 and TRBJ2-5): DSGVTQTPKHLITATGQRVTLRCSPRSGDLSVYWYQQSLDQGLQFLIQYYNGEERAKGNILERFSAQQFPDLHSELNLSSLELGDSALYFCASSVGVAVQETQYFGPGTRLLVL.

V and J are TRBV19 and TRBJ2-1, with a possible D match to TRBD2 (5 bases). This CDR3 has 13 residues. The germline gives CDR1 LNHDA, CDR2 SQIVND (reference sequence). Trimming removed 10 bases from V and 5 bases from J, with 15 bases in between. CDR3 bases: TGTGCCACTATGATCGGGGTAAACAATGAGCAGTTCTTC. Its protein product is CATMIGVNNEQFF.

The chain combines TRBV10-3 with TRBJ1-3; 7 positions match TRBD1. Germline CDR1 and CDR2: ENHRY and SYGVKD. This CDR3 comprises 15 residues. V lost 3 bases and J lost 0; bases outside the gene matches: 2. CDR3 in DNA: TGTGCCATCAGTGAAAGACAGGGCTCTGGAAACACCATATATTTT. Its protein is CAISERQGSGNTIYF.

As DNA, the CDR3 is TGTGCCAGCAGTTTCCCAACACTCGGGTCCCGGGACAGGGGGCGCGGAGAAAAACTGTTTTTT. Its translation is CASSFPTLGSRDRGRGEKLFF. The chain combines TRBV28 with TRBJ1-4; 12 nucleotides agree with TRBD1. The length of the CDR3 is 21 residues. V lost 3 bases, J lost 8 bases, and 22 bases stayed unmatched. Germline values: CDR1 MDHEN, CDR2 SYDVKM. Filled out from reference TRBV28 and TRBJ1-4, the complete variable domain reads DVKVTQSSRYLVKRTGEKVFLECVQDMDHENMFWYRQDPGLGLRLIYFSYDVKMKEKGDIPEGYSVSREKKERFSLILESASTNQTSMYLCASSFPTLGSRDRGRGEKLFFGSGTQLSVL.

The rearrangement links TRBV19 to TRBJ2-7; TRBD2 matches at 7 bases. The CDR3 extends over 15 amino acids. Per the germline V gene, CDR1 is LNHDA and CDR2 is SQIVND (reference sequence). Losses at the gene ends were 1 base for V and 6 bases for J; bases not matched to a gene: 9. Written as DNA, the CDR3 is TGTGCCAGTAGTATAGCGGGGGAGGGATTTTTCGAGCAGTACTTC. Protein: CASSIAGEGFFEQYF.

This chain links TRBV9 with TRBJ2-3; D call uncertain. CDR3 length: 13 residues. Germline V gene data show CDR1 as SGDLS and CDR2 as YYNGEE. Trimming took off 3 bases at V and 6 bases at J, with 11 bases between the two ends. The CDR3 nucleotides read TGTGCCAGCAGCGCCCTTCTCCGGGATACGCAGTATTTT. Translated: CASSALLRDTQYF. The whole variable domain, remainder taken from reference TRBV9 and TRBJ2-3, is DSGVTQTPKHLITATGQRVTLRCSPRSGDLSVYWYQQSLDQGLQFLIQYYNGEERAKGNILERFSAQQFPDLHSELNLSSLELGDSALYFCASSALLRDTQYFGPGTRLTVL.

The V call is TRBV28, the J call TRBJ1-5; possibly TRBD1 for D (6 bases). Germline V CDR1 and CDR2: MDHEN, SYDVKM. The CDR3 spans 14 residues. The V and J ends lost 2 bases and 9 bases respectively, with 14 bases between them. CDR3 loop: CASSLDTGHGPQHF. DNA for the CDR3: TGTGCCAGCAGTTTAGATACAGGGCATGGGCCCCAGCATTTT.

This clone appeared a few times. V usage is TRBV6-6 and J usage is TRBJ2-7; D uncertain. The germline V gene encodes CDR1 MNHNY and CDR2 SVGAGI (reference sequence). The V end lost 0 bases, the J end lost 7 bases, and 10 bases lay between the germline ends. The length of the CDR3 is 13 residues. CDR3 residues: CASSYSPQSEQYF. CDR3 coding DNA: TGTGCCAGCAGTTACTCCCCACAGTCGGAGCAGTACTTC.

This rearrangement joins TRBV5-1 to TRBJ2-3; maybe TRBD2 (6 bases). This CDR3 has 16 amino acids. Between the trimmed V and J ends, which lost 1 base and 3 bases, there was a span of 15 bases. Germline V gene sequence: CDR1 SGHRS, CDR2 YFSETQ. The CDR3 sequence: CASSLYSSGVTDTQYF. The CDR3 DNA follows: TGCGCCAGCAGCTTGTATTCGTCGGGAGTTACAGATACGCAGTATTTT.

A remark on this clone: This specimen includes other DNA sequences encoding the same CDR3. The rearrangement uses TRBV7-3 and TRBJ1-1; 7 bases match TRBD1. The ends lost 0 bases at V and 3 bases at J; junction bases unmatched: 1. CDR1 and CDR2 (germline): SGHTA, FQGTGA. This CDR3 has 14 residues. The CDR3: CASSLTGGDTEAFF. CDR3 in DNA: TGTGCCAGCAGCTTAACAGGGGGCGACACTGAAGCTTTCTTT.

V and J are TRBV2 and TRBJ2-1, with 7 bases aligning to TRBD2. The junction had 6 bases not matched to a gene; V was cut back by 1 base and J by 3 bases. Germline CDR1 reads SNHLY; CDR2 reads FYNNEI. The CDR3 contains 16 residues. CDR3 in amino acids: CASSEEGASGYNEQFF. Written as DNA, the CDR3 is TGTGCCAGCAGTGAAGAGGGTGCTAGCGGCTACAATGAGCAGTTCTTC.

The gene calls are TRBV19 and TRBJ1-5; D perhaps matches TRBD1 (6 bases). Deletions cut 7 bases from V and 2 bases from J, with 18 bases between. There are 16 residues in the CDR3. Germline V gene sequence: CDR1 LNHDA, CDR2 SQIVND (reference sequence). The DNA for the CDR3 is TGTGCCAGTACCCGGTCCGTCGACAGGCGCAATCAGCCCCAGCATTTT. Amino acid sequence: CASTRSVDRRNQPQHF. Supplemented by reference TRBV19 and TRBJ1-5, the full variable domain reads DGGITQSPKYLFRKEGQNVTLSCEQNLNHDAMYWYRQDPGQGLRLIYYSQIVNDFQKGDIAEGYSVSREKKESFPLTVTSAQKNPTAFYLCASTRSVDRRNQPQHFGDGTRLSIL.

The CDR3 region is CAIRMTGKTDTGELFF. CDR3 DNA sequence: TGTGCCATCAGGATGACAGGGAAGACCGACACCGGGGAGCTGTTTTTT. The chain employs TRBV10-3 and TRBJ2-2; 7 nucleotides match TRBD1. CDR3 size: 16 residues. The germline CDR1 and CDR2 sequences are ENHRY and SYGVKD. After removal of 6 bases from V and 3 bases from J, the junction contained 10 bases not matched to a gene.

The genes are TRBV10-3 and TRBJ2-3; 8 bases fit TRBD2. The CDR3 has 16 residues. The V gene end was trimmed by 8 bases and the J gene end by 3 bases; junction bases not matched to a gene: 13. CDR1 ENHRY and CDR2 SYGVKD come from the germline V gene. CDR3 region: CAIGGTSGSVTDTQYF. The CDR3 DNA is TGTGCCATCGGAGGGACGAGCGGGAGTGTTACAGATACGCAGTATTTT.

This clone was recorded a few times. The chain joins TRBV10-3 to TRBJ2-2; 8 bases match TRBD2. The CDR3 consists of 15 residues. V dropped 8 bases and J dropped 6; count of bases not matched to a gene: 11. The germline V gene has CDR1 ENHRY and CDR2 SYGVKD. CDR3 coding DNA: TGTGCCATCTCCCCGGGACTAGATCCCCCCGGGGAGCTGTTTTTT. This codes for CAISPGLDPPGELFF.

The chain couples TRBV5-1 to TRBJ1-2; D not certain. CDR3 length equals 13 residues. Germline CDR1 and CDR2: SGHRS and YFSETQ. V gave up 3 bases and J gave up 3 bases, with 9 bases separating them. The CDR3 DNA follows: TGCGCCAGCAGCTACGCCGGGGACTATGGCTACACCTTC. Translated: CASSYAGDYGYTF.

The rearrangement uses TRBV11-2 and TRBJ1-4, with D possibly matching TRBD1 (5 bases). The CDR3 has 16 amino acids. From germline, CDR1 is SGHAT and CDR2 FQNNGV. Trimming removed 0 bases from V and 2 bases from J, with 10 bases in between. As DNA, the CDR3 is TGTGCCAGCAGCTTAGATCTGCGACAGACTAATGAAAAACTGTTTTTT. As protein: CASSLDLRQTNEKLFF.

The DNA for the CDR3 is TGTGCCAGCAGTTTAGCCGGAGATCACAGGGGGCAGAGCAATCAGCCCCAGCATTTT. The encoded protein is CASSLAGDHRGQSNQPQHF. The chain joins TRBV27 to TRBJ1-5; 9 bases line up with TRBD1. Trimming took 2 bases from V and 1 from J; bases not matched to a gene: 12. CDR3 length: 19 residues. The germline CDR1 and CDR2 sequences are MNHEY and SMNVEV (reference sequence).

J is TRBJ1-4 and V is TRBV30; 7 positions agree with TRBD1. Losses at the gene ends were 3 bases for V and 4 bases for J; bases not matched to a gene: 2. CDR3 size: 13 residues. In germline, CDR1 is GTSNPN, CDR2 SVGIG (reference sequence). CDR3 amino acids: CAWRRQGNEKLFF. CDR3 sequence (DNA): TGTGCCTGGAGGCGACAGGGTAATGAAAAACTGTTTTTT.

The V gene is TRBV4-1, the J gene TRBJ2-7; 10 nucleotides align to TRBD2. Trimming at V came to 0 bases and at J to 2 bases, leaving 4 bases not matched to a gene. In germline, CDR1 is MGHRA, CDR2 YSYEKL. This CDR3 contains 16 residues. As DNA, the CDR3 is TGCGCCAGCAGCCAAGATGGTCTAGCGGGAGCCTACGAGCAGTACTTC. Translation gives CASSQDGLAGAYEQYF.

The rearrangement uses TRBV6-5 and TRBJ1-2, with unresolved D. CDR1 is MNHEY and CDR2 is SVGAGI in the germline V gene. V was cut by 0 bases and J by 3 bases, with 8 bases left in between. The length of the CDR3 is 14 residues. CDR3 bases: TGTGCCAGCAGTTACTCTGGAGAGGACTATGGCTACACCTTC. Protein product: CASSYSGEDYGYTF.

The chain combines TRBV19 with TRBJ1-2; 9 nucleotides line up with TRBD1. The CDR3 consists of 13 residues. Germline V gene lookup returns CDR1 LNHDA and CDR2 SQIVND (reference sequence). V gave up 7 bases and J gave up 4 bases; unmatched junction bases: 4. CDR3 protein: CASTRTGVYGYTF. The CDR3 DNA reads TGTGCCAGTACCCGGACAGGGGTCTATGGCTACACCTTC.

The chain recombines TRBV5-1 with TRBJ2-7; D gene unclear. Germline values: CDR1 SGHRS, CDR2 YFSETQ. This CDR3 spans 15 amino acids. Trimming took 3 bases from V and 6 from J, leaving 19 bases between them. This CDR3 is CASSSPGGGPREQYF. The CDR3 nucleotides read TGCGCCAGCAGCTCCCCAGGCGGCGGACCGCGCGAGCAGTACTTC.

This clone was picked up one time. The chain combines TRBV5-1 with TRBJ2-6, with D possibly TRBD2 on 5 matching bases. V shed 4 bases and J shed 4 bases, with 9 bases lying between them. The germline V gene has CDR1 SGHRS and CDR2 YFSETQ. The CDR3 contains 14 residues. CDR3: CASSGLVGANVLTF. The CDR3 nucleotides read TGCGCCAGCAGCGGACTCGTAGGGGCCAACGTCCTGACTTTC.

A few counts support this clone. The chain recombines TRBV6-6 with TRBJ1-1; TRBD1 matches 8 bases. This CDR3 has 14 residues. Germline CDR1 and CDR2: MNHNY and SVGAGI (reference sequence). V was clipped by 9 bases and J by 1 base; unmatched bases: 7. CDR3 coding DNA: TGTGCCAGTACAGGGGGGCGGTGGAACACTGAAGCTTTCTTT. It specifies CASTGGRWNTEAFF.

V usage is TRBV6-5 and J usage is TRBJ2-7; a weak D match, TRBD1 (6 bases). The germline V gene encodes CDR1 MNHEY and CDR2 SVGAGI. Trimming took 4 bases from V and 1 from J, leaving 11 bases between them. This CDR3 has 14 amino acids. The CDR3 DNA is TGTGCCAGCAGTTTTTTGGACAGTTCCTACGAGCAGTACTTC. Translated: CASSFLDSSYEQYF.

The chain is built from TRBV4-1 and TRBJ1-2, with TRBD1 matching over 9 bases. The V and J ends lost 3 bases and 2 bases, in that order; junction bases with no gene match: 16. From germline, CDR1 is MGHRA and CDR2 YSYEKL. The CDR3 covers 19 residues. CDR3 region: CASSHPGGTGPRGNYGYTF. Here the CDR3 DNA reads TGCGCCAGCAGCCACCCCGGAGGGACAGGGCCTAGGGGAAACTATGGCTACACCTTC.